This entry describes one T cell receptor (beta chain). Its antigen remains unidentified. The CDR3 has 12 residues. CDR1 and CDR2 from the germline V gene are MDHEN and SYDVKM. With 6 bases removed from V and 1 base from J, the gap between germline ends came to 6 bases. The source of the sample is a study of tumor-infiltrating lymphocytes in primary liver carcinoma. Study background: With diameters of about 4 to 11 cm, tumors were stage T1-T3 N0M0. About 3.5 to 7.13 million productive TCRbeta reads were obtained from the samples, with similar numbers across tissue types.

TCR beta cDNA was prepared out of 450 to 500 ng total RNA by means of a constant-region primer. Libraries of TCR beta came from three nested multiplex PCR rounds with slightly modified ARM-PCR. Investigators reported that the first two PCR rounds, at about 9 cycles each, used TRBV1-TRBV30 forward primers with a C-beta reverse primer. One entry per CDR3 protein results from TCRdb running MiXCR on the multiplex PCR reads. This sample has 100,000 or so distinct CDR3 sequences, with around 71% found just once. The approximately 20-31 mg bulk tissue piece was not sorted before simultaneous RNA and DNA extraction. Each of the tumor samples contained in excess of 75% viable tumor cells. The study, taken as a whole, reports: With p = 0.039, the top-250-clone fraction in tumors significantly exceeded that in blood.

The sequence came from a woman aged 55-70 years with primary liver carcinoma and hepatitis B virus infection. The sample comprised liver tumor tissue from sampling region 2. Stated subset: tumor region T2, inferior pole. The V call is TRBV28, the J call TRBJ2-5; D is uncertain. The chain's CDR3 is CASSSSQETQYF. The DNA of the CDR3 is TGTGCCAGCAGCTCATCCCAAGAGACCCAGTACTTC.